This T cell receptor beta chain emerged from a study of blood T cell repertoires in COVID-19. Study information: Sample material is recorded as cDNA or gDNA derived from T cells, B-cell-depleted T cells, or PBMCs.

V lost 4 bases and J lost 6; bases outside the gene matches: 4. Germline V lookup: CDR1 LGHNA, CDR2 YSLEER. This CDR3 has 15 amino acids. Data came from immunoSEQ multiplex PCR; TCRdb stores just in-frame clones and leaves some out. The data contain 400,000 to 500,000 clones, more than 70% of them singletons. A PCR-confirmed or clinician-diagnosed COVID-19 case had contacted exposed participants within 2 weeks of entry. V and J are TRBV4-3 and TRBJ2-1; TRBD2 matches at 12 bases. The clonotype was recovered from a woman younger than 30 who had been exposed to COVID-19. The sample comprised PBMCs or T cells enriched from blood (not recorded which). The CDR3 DNA is TGCGCCAGCAGCCCATGGACTAGCGGGGCCAATGAGCAGTTCTTC. This sequence encodes CASSPWTSGANEQFF.